This TCR beta chain is drawn from a study of T-cell memory formation after mild COVID-19. The length of the CDR3 is 14 residues. Trimming shortened V by 0 bases and J by 3 bases, and 9 bases separated the two germline ends. Per the germline V gene, CDR1 is SGDLS and CDR2 is YYNGEE. TCRdb called the 5' RACE reads again in MiXCR, with one record for every CDR3 protein. The data hold about 430,000 distinct CDR3 sequences, with roughly 24% observed a single time. What was sequenced was PBMCs or a T cell subset sorted from them (not recorded which). The chain employs TRBV9 and TRBJ1-1; D not resolved. This receptor was obtained from an adult woman who had mild COVID-19 (a few samples of this study predate the infection). Cell type and time point are not known. This chain's CDR3 is CASSVGGRDTEAFF. CDR3 bases: TGTGCCAGCAGCGTAGGGGGTCGGGACACTGAAGCTTTCTTT.